A single sample is the source of the 11 T cell receptor beta chains below, sequenced in a study of shared clonotypes between healthy human individuals. The method was immunoSEQ multiplex PCR; TCRdb's version includes in-frame clones alone and lacks a portion of them. This sample yields around 2.5 million clones, of which 80% to 95% are seen a single time; 0.36% belongs to the top ten. The sample comprised naive CD4+ T cells from PBMCs. Sample subset: CD45RA+ positively selected. These receptors all stem from a man aged 18 to 30 in good health. Some clones in this sample may be carry-over from other donors' samples.

A single count supports this clone. The chain uses TRBV29-1 and TRBJ2-1; unclear D gene. Trimming took 5 bases from V and 0 from J, leaving 5 bases between them. The CDR3 sequence is 12 residues long. In germline, CDR1 is SQVTM, CDR2 ANQGSEA. CDR3 amino acids: CSVSSSYNEQFF. The CDR3 DNA reads TGCAGCGTTTCTAGCTCCTACAATGAGCAGTTCTTC.

The gene calls are TRBV19 and TRBJ2-7; 7 nucleotides line up with TRBD1. This CDR3 is built from 14 residues. Germline V gives CDR1 LNHDA, CDR2 SQIVND (reference sequence). Trimming cost V 4 bases and J 6 bases; bases outside gene matches: 9. The CDR3 reads CASSKRQGVFEQYF. DNA of the CDR3: TGTGCCAGTAGTAAGAGGCAGGGGGTCTTCGAGCAGTACTTC.

The chain carries TRBV5-1 and TRBJ2-7; D perhaps matches TRBD2 (6 bases). Trimming removed 4 bases at V and 2 bases at J, with 19 bases between. Germline-derived CDR1 and CDR2 are SGHRS and YFSETQ. This CDR3 has 16 amino acids. DNA of the CDR3: TGCGCCAGCAGCAACGGAGGGACCGCTACTACCTACGAGCAGTACTTC. Residues: CASSNGGTATTYEQYF.

This clone was found a few times. The V call is TRBV28, the J call TRBJ1-1; 8 nucleotides agree with TRBD1. Trimming cost V 9 bases and J 4 bases; bases outside gene matches: 7. From germline, CDR1 is MDHEN and CDR2 SYDVKM. This CDR3 spans 13 amino acids. The CDR3 bases are TGTGCCAGTACGCCAGGGGGCGGCACTGAAGCTTTCTTT. Amino acid sequence: CASTPGGGTEAFF.

The chain carries TRBV27 and TRBJ2-7, with D possibly being TRBD1 or TRBD2 (5 bases each). Trimming pared 5 bases from V and 3 bases from J, leaving 17 bases between. Per germline, CDR1 MNHEY and CDR2 SMNVEV (reference sequence). The CDR3 totals 15 residues. Here the CDR3 DNA reads TGTGCCAGCAGTCCCCGGGGACCACAAATCTACGAGCAGTACTTC. Translating gives CASSPRGPQIYEQYF.

This rearrangement joins TRBV2 to TRBJ1-4; a weak D match, TRBD1 (6 bases). The V end was cut by 4 bases, the J end by 4 bases, with 13 bases between. The CDR3 loop spans 15 amino acids. The V gene's germline CDR1 is SNHLY and CDR2 FYNNEI. The CDR3 loop reads CASSAGGEGNEKLFF. The CDR3 DNA reads as TGTGCCAGCAGTGCCGGGGGCGAGGGTAATGAAAAACTGTTTTTT.

The rearrangement links TRBV7-2 to TRBJ2-2; D perhaps matches TRBD1 (6 bases). V was cut by 5 bases and J by 6 bases, with 19 bases left in between. This CDR3 is 16 amino acids long. CDR1 is SGHTA, CDR2 FQGNSA, per germline. The CDR3 loop reads CASSRRTVESAGELFF. As DNA, the CDR3 is TGTGCCAGCAGCCGAAGGACAGTCGAGAGCGCCGGGGAGCTGTTTTTT.

A remark on this clone: Other DNA sequences from this sample encode an identical CDR3 as well. The DNA for the CDR3 is TGCGCCAGCAGCTTAAGCGGGAGATCAGATACGCAGTATTTT. Translation: CASSLSGRSDTQYF. The rearrangement joins TRBV5-1 to TRBJ2-3; 8 nucleotides align to TRBD2. The germline CDR1 and CDR2 sequences are SGHRS and YFSETQ. This CDR3 contains 14 residues. V dropped 2 bases and J dropped 4; count of bases not matched to a gene: 3.

The sample holds a few counts of this clone. The CDR3, as DNA: TGTGCCAGCAGCCAACCGCATATGGATTACACTGAAGCTTTCTTT. Its translation: CASSQPHMDYTEAFF. The V and J genes are TRBV4-2 and TRBJ1-1; D is unclear. Trimming took 2 bases from V and 3 from J, leaving 13 bases between them. The germline CDR1 and CDR2 sequences are LGHNA and YNFKEQ. The CDR3 extends over 15 amino acids.

This clone was seen more than once but under ten times. This chain uses TRBV18 with TRBJ1-3; no clear D gene. Trimming took 2 bases from V and 0 from J, leaving 5 bases between them. Germline-derived CDR1 and CDR2 are KGHSH and LQKENI. The CDR3 is made up of 14 amino acids. DNA for the CDR3: TGTGCCAGCTCACCAGAGTCCTCTGGAAACACCATATATTTT. Translating gives CASSPESSGNTIYF.

The gene calls are TRBV5-1 and TRBJ2-2; 10 positions agree with TRBD2. This CDR3 spans 16 amino acids. The ends lost 4 bases at V and 7 bases at J; junction bases unmatched: 10. The germline V gene has CDR1 SGHRS and CDR2 YFSETQ. CDR3 sequence: CASSIASGSRVGELFF. CDR3 nucleotides: TGCGCCAGCAGCATAGCTAGCGGGAGTCGCGTCGGGGAGCTGTTTTTT.